The rows below give T cell receptor beta chains drawn from one sample of a study of control samples from healthy donors and cancer patients. The table came from immunoSEQ multiplex PCR; TCRdb's copy has only in-frame clones and leaves some out. Found here are 90,000 to 100,000 clones, about 79% of them singletons; the top ten hold roughly a tenth. Sequencing used blood. The receptors shown here come from a woman aged 25 to 45 in good health. CDR3s leave out the opening cysteine and the closing phenylalanine or tryptophan. Each record gives: V gene, J gene, CDR3 protein.

v_gene: TRBV10-3; j_gene: TRBJ1-1; CDR3aa: AVSRDRGLSTEAF
v_gene: TRBV7-8; j_gene: TRBJ2-5; CDR3aa: ASSLVNSGDGETQY
v_gene: TRBV5-4; j_gene: TRBJ2-7; CDR3aa: ASSLDPAVSEQY
v_gene: TRBV11-2; j_gene: TRBJ2-3; CDR3aa: ASSLGQGATDTQY
v_gene: TRBV6-1; j_gene: TRBJ2-5; CDR3aa: ASSDFAGGLWETQY
v_gene: TRBV30; j_gene: TRBJ2-3; CDR3aa: ASTQQGTFTDTQY
v_gene: TRBV13; j_gene: TRBJ1-1; CDR3aa: ASSLGLSGKAF
v_gene: TRBV7-2; j_gene: TRBJ2-1; CDR3aa: ASSLVGGEHEQF
v_gene: TRBV6-6; j_gene: TRBJ2-3; CDR3aa: ASSYSGGTDTQY
v_gene: TRBV5-1; j_gene: TRBJ2-4; CDR3aa: ASSQGSPAKNIQY
v_gene: TRBV25-1; j_gene: TRBJ1-1; CDR3aa: ASSEMLGRAF
v_gene: TRBV5-6; j_gene: TRBJ2-7; CDR3aa: ASSPWTAAYEQY
v_gene: TRBV29-1; j_gene: TRBJ2-3; CDR3aa: SVEPGATDTQY
v_gene: TRBV11-2; j_gene: TRBJ1-2; CDR3aa: ASSLVQTGGFGYT
v_gene: TRBV11-2; j_gene: TRBJ2-3; CDR3aa: ASSSNRYYLTDTQY
v_gene: TRBV6-5; j_gene: TRBJ1-1; CDR3aa: ASSYGGRTEAF
v_gene: TRBV12-3/TRBV12-4; j_gene: TRBJ2-2; CDR3aa: ASSLMGSGELF
v_gene: TRBV5-5; j_gene: TRBJ1-4; CDR3aa: ASSLGSGRGGEKLF
v_gene: TRBV7-2; j_gene: TRBJ2-5; CDR3aa: ASSSRLAGGPSQY
v_gene: TRBV10-3; j_gene: TRBJ1-1; CDR3aa: AIRTTDKNTEAF
v_gene: TRBV7-2; j_gene: TRBJ2-7; CDR3aa: ASSQGALDYEQY
v_gene: TRBV6-5; j_gene: TRBJ2-6; CDR3aa: ASTFQGAGANVLT